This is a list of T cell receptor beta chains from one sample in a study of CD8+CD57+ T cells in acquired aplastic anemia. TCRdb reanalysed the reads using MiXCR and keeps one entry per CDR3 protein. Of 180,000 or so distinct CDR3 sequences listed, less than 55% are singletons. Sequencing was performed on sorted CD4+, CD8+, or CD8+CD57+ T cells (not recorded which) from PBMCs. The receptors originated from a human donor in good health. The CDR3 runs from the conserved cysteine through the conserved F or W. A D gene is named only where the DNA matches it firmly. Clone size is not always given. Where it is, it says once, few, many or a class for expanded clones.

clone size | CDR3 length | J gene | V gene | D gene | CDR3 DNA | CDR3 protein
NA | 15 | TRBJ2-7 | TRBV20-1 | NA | TGCAGTGCTAGAGTTTCGGGACAACTTTACTACGAGCAGTACTTC | CSARVSGQLYYEQYF
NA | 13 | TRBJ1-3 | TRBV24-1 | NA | TGTGCACGGTTCTGGGGGGCGGGAAACACCATATATTTT | CARFWGAGNTIYF
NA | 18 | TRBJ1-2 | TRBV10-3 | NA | TGTGCCATCAGTGAGTCAGGGGGGAAAACAGCGACATACCATGGCTACACCTTC | CAISESGGKTATYHGYTF
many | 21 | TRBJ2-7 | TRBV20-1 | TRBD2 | TGCAGTGCTAGAGGATTTCGGCATGTAGCGGGAGGACAGGGTTCCTCCTACGAGCAGTACTTC | CSARGFRHVAGGQGSSYEQYF
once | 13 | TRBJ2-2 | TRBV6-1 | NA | TGTGCCAGCAAACAGAAGAACACCGGGGAGCTGTTTTTT | CASKQKNTGELFF
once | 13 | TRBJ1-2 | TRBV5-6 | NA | TGTGCCAGCAGCTCGGGACTCTGGGATGGCTACACCTTC | CASSSGLWDGYTF
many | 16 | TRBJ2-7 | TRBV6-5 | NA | TGTGCCAGCAGTTACTTGGGGACGGGGGCCTCCTACGAGCAGTACTTC | CASSYLGTGASYEQYF
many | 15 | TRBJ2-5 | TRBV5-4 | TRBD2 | TGTGCCAGCACCATTGGATTAGCGGGAGGAGAGACCCAGTACTTC | CASTIGLAGGETQYF
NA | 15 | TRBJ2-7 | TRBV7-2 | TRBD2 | TGCGCCAGCAGCTTAGGAACTAGCGGGGATCGCGAGCAGTACTTC | CASSLGTSGDREQYF
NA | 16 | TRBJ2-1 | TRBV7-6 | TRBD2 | TGTGCCAGCAGCTTAGAGGGGACTAGCGGATTAAATGAGCAGATCTTC | CASSLEGTSGLNEQIF
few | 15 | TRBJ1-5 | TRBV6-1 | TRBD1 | TGTGCCAGCAGAAGTGGACAGGGAGATAATCAGCCCCAGCATTTT | CASRSGQGDNQPQHF
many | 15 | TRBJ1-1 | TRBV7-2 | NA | TGTGCCAGCAGCCTCCCCTCGACGGGGAACACTGAAGCTTTCTTT | CASSLPSTGNTEAFF
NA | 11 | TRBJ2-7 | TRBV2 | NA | TGTGCCAGCAGTGCTTCGTCCGAGCAGCACTTC | CASSASSEQHF
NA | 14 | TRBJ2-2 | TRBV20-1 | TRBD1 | TGCAGTGCTCCTCGACAGGGATCCCCCGGGGAGCTGTTTTTT | CSAPRQGSPGELFF
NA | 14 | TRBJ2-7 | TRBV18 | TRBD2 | TGTGCCAGCTCTCCCTCGGGACTACGCGACGAGCAGTACTTC | CASSPSGLRDEQYF
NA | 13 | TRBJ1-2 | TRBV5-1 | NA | TGCGCCAGCAGCACCGACGGAAACTATGGCTACACCTTC | CASSTDGNYGYTF
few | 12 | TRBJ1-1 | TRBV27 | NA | TGTGCCAGCAGTGGGATAGGCAGGGAAGCTTTCTTT | CASSGIGREAFF
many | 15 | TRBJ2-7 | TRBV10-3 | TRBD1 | TGTGCCATCAGTGTCACCGGGACAGGGTCTAATGAGCAGTACTTC | CAISVTGTGSNEQYF
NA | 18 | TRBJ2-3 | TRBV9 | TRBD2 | TGTGCCAGCAGCGTAGGAGGGGGGGGACTAGCGCGCACAGATACGCAGTATTTT | CASSVGGGGLARTDTQYF
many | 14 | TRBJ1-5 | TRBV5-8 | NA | TGTGCCAGCAGCTTTGGCATGGGAAATCAGCCCCAGCATTTT | CASSFGMGNQPQHF
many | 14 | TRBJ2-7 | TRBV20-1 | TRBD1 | TGCAGTGCTAGCCAGACAGGGAAAAACCACGAGCAGTACTTC | CSASQTGKNHEQYF
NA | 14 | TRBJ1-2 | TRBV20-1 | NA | TGCAGTGCTAGTGGGGGCGACAGCGACGATGGCTACACCTTC | CSASGGDSDDGYTF
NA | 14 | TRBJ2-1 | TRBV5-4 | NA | TGTGCCAGCAGCTTGTTTGGTAGCGGCAATGAGCAGTTCTTC | CASSLFGSGNEQFF
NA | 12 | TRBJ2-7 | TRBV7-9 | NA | TGTGCCAGCAGCGTTAAAAACTACGAGCAGTACTTC | CASSVKNYEQYF
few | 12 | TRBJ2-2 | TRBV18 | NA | TGTGCCAGCTCACCGGACACCGGGGAGCTGTTTTTT | CASSPDTGELFF
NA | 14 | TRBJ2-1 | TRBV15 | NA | TGTGCCAGCAGCCATACCCGGGGCTTCGATGAGCAGTTCTTC | CASSHTRGFDEQFF
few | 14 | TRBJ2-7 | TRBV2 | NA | TGTGCCAGCAGTGCTAGACGGGGGTCCTACGAGCAGTACTTC | CASSARRGSYEQYF
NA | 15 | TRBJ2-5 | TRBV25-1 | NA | TGCGCCAGCAGCAAGGAACCCGGGCCGTGGGAGACCCAGTACTTC | CASSKEPGPWETQYF
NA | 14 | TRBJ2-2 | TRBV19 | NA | TGTGCCAGTAGTATTTCGGGGAGCTCCGGGGAGCTGTTTTTT | CASSISGSSGELFF